The 26 T cell receptor beta chains given below trace back to one sample, sequenced in a study of T cell responses to AZD1222 COVID-19 vaccine. The assay was immunoSEQ multiplex PCR, and TCRdb's table has in-frame clones only and misses some. Of around 150,000 clones in the sample, roughly 88% are singletons; the top ten hold about 6.5%. The sample in question was peripheral blood, obtained 28 days after the second AZD1222 dose. The source is an adult who received the AZD1222 COVID-19 vaccine.

The chain couples TRBV7-2 to TRBJ2-6, with D maybe TRBD1 (6 bases). CDR1 is SGHTA and CDR2 is FQGNSA in the germline V gene. The CDR3 runs to 16 residues. V gave up 1 base and J gave up 2 bases, with 9 bases separating them. CDR3 bases: TGTGCCAGCAGCTTAGAACACAGGGCTGGGGCCAACGTCCTGACTTTC. Translating it yields CASSLEHRAGANVLTF.

The V gene is TRBV2, the J gene TRBJ1-2; D remains unclear. The germline V and J ends were trimmed by 5 bases and 0 bases, with 10 bases remaining between them. Germline-derived CDR1 and CDR2 are SNHLY and FYNNEI. The CDR3 covers 14 residues. CDR3 nucleotides: TGTGCCAGCAGTTCGGACGGAGCTAACTATGGCTACACCTTC. This encodes CASSSDGANYGYTF.

This clone was seen a single time. In DNA form, the CDR3 reads TGCAGCGTTGGGATCGGGAACGGGGAGCTGTTTTTT. Protein: CSVGIGNGELFF. This sequence joins TRBV29-1 and TRBJ2-2; D perhaps matches TRBD2 (5 bases). The CDR3 is 12 residues long. The V end was cut by 4 bases, the J end by 7 bases, with 10 bases between. The germline gives CDR1 SQVTM, CDR2 ANQGSEA.

The chain carries TRBV7-2 and TRBJ2-1; D is unclear. Germline-derived CDR1 and CDR2 are SGHTA and FQGNSA. Trimming stripped 7 bases from V and 5 bases from J, with 15 bases between. The CDR3 has 14 amino acids. CDR3 DNA: TGTGCCAGCAAGGTGGGCCAAATTAACAATGAGCAGTTCTTC. This sequence encodes CASKVGQINNEQFF.

This chain uses TRBV6-5 with TRBJ2-7; 7 positions match TRBD2. The germline gives CDR1 MNHEY, CDR2 SVGAGI. V lost 8 bases to trimming and J lost 0 bases; unmatched junction nucleotides: 1. CDR3 length equals 12 residues. The CDR3 reads CASGTNSYEQYF. As DNA, the CDR3 is TGTGCCAGCGGGACTAACTCCTACGAGCAGTACTTC.

The J gene is TRBJ1-4, the V gene TRBV7-9; unclear D gene. This CDR3 is built from 15 residues. Germline lookup yields CDR1 SEHNR and CDR2 FQNEAQ (reference sequence). Between the trimmed V and J ends, which lost 1 base and 5 bases, there was a span of 11 bases. In DNA, the CDR3 is TGTGCCAGCAGCTTAGGGAACGGTCGAAATGAAAAACTGTTTTTT. It translates to CASSLGNGRNEKLFF.

This CDR3 is CASSLRGYEQYF. The CDR3 DNA follows: TGTGCCAGCAGTTTAAGGGGCTACGAGCAGTACTTC. This sequence joins TRBV12-3 or TRBV12-4 and TRBJ2-7, with a weak D call TRBD1 (5 bases). Trimming took 2 bases from V and 3 from J, leaving 5 bases between them. This CDR3 is 12 amino acids long.

The CDR3 region has the DNA TGCGCCAGCAGCCAAGACCACCGGGTAGGTCGCGGGGCAGATACGCAGTATTTT. This sequence encodes CASSQDHRVGRGADTQYF. The chain links TRBV4-3 to TRBJ2-3; the D gene is possibly TRBD2 (6 bases). The CDR3 totals 18 residues. Germline V lookup: CDR1 LGHNA, CDR2 YSLEER. The V end lost 0 bases, the J end lost 4 bases, and 20 bases lay between the germline ends.

This rearrangement joins TRBV10-3 to TRBJ2-7; 10 bases agree with TRBD2. Germline values: CDR1 ENHRY, CDR2 SYGVKD. The CDR3 has 15 amino acids. V lost 4 bases to trimming and J lost 4 bases; unmatched junction nucleotides: 7. The CDR3 region has the DNA TGTGCCATCAGTGGTTCGGGACTAGCGAGTTACGAGCAGTACTTC. This sequence encodes CAISGSGLASYEQYF.

About this clone itself: At the DNA level, this CDR3 is encoded by other sequences in the same sample as well. The rearrangement joins TRBV7-7 to TRBJ2-5; D remains unclear. This CDR3 spans 11 amino acids. V lost 4 bases and J 5 bases, leaving 5 bases between the germline ends. Germline values: CDR1 SSHAT, CDR2 FNYEAQ (reference sequence). The CDR3 here is CASSSGETQYF. The CDR3 DNA reads as TGTGCCAGCAGCTCCGGGGAGACCCAGTACTTC.

The chain recombines TRBV9 with TRBJ1-2, with 7 nucleotides matching TRBD1. Trimming took 4 bases from V and 2 from J; bases not matched to a gene: 11. The germline gives CDR1 SGDLS, CDR2 YYNGEE. CDR3 size: 16 residues. Here the CDR3 DNA reads TGTGCCAGCAGCCCCTGGGCGCGACAGGGAAACTATGGCTACACCTTC. Translation gives CASSPWARQGNYGYTF.

The chain links TRBV12-3 or TRBV12-4 to TRBJ2-7; D perhaps matches TRBD1 (6 bases). This CDR3 has 13 residues. The germline V and J ends were trimmed by 6 bases and 3 bases, with 12 bases remaining between them. The CDR3 loop is CASRQTGNYEQYF. CDR3 in DNA: TGTGCCAGCAGACAGACAGGAAACTACGAGCAGTACTTC.

V is TRBV28 and J is TRBJ2-7; D is uncertain. The CDR3 spans 12 residues. Germline CDR1 reads MDHEN; CDR2 reads SYDVKM. Trimming removed 8 bases from V and 4 bases from J, with 12 bases in between. The CDR3 sequence is CASRRRDYEQYF. DNA of the CDR3: TGTGCCAGCCGCCGTAGGGATTACGAGCAGTACTTC.

This chain connects TRBV15 to TRBJ1-5; D gene ambiguous. The CDR3 loop spans 16 amino acids. Deletions cut 4 bases from V and 5 bases from J, with 18 bases between. Germline CDR1 reads LNHNV; CDR2 reads YYDKDF (reference sequence). CDR3 in amino acids: CATSKFETNTHQPQHF. CDR3 DNA sequence: TGTGCCACCAGCAAGTTCGAGACGAATACTCATCAGCCCCAGCATTTT.

This clone was observed once. J is TRBJ2-4 and V is TRBV7-9; 10 nucleotides line up with TRBD1. Germline CDR1 reads SEHNR; CDR2 reads FQNEAQ (reference sequence). The CDR3 is 16 amino acids. The trim removed 4 bases at V and 2 bases at J, leaving 5 bases unmatched. CDR3 nucleotides: TGTGCCAGCAGCTCGACAGGGGGCTTCTCCAAAAACATTCAGTACTTC. Its translation: CASSSTGGFSKNIQYF.

The genes are TRBV11-2 and TRBJ1-5; 7 bases align to TRBD1. V shed 2 bases and J 5 bases; nucleotides not matched to a gene: 6. CDR1 and CDR2 (germline): SGHAT, FQNNGV. The CDR3 is made up of 15 amino acids. CDR3 sequence reads: CASSLTRQGHQPQHF. The CDR3 bases are TGTGCCAGCAGCTTAACTCGACAGGGACATCAGCCCCAGCATTTT.

The V gene is TRBV7-2, the J gene TRBJ2-7; 10 bases match TRBD2. CDR1 and CDR2 (germline): SGHTA, FQGNSA. This CDR3 spans 14 amino acids. After removal of 5 bases from V and 5 bases from J, the junction contained 6 bases not matched to a gene. Written as DNA, the CDR3 is TGTGCCAGCAGCATCAGACTAGCGGGCAACGAGCAGTACTTC. It is translated as CASSIRLAGNEQYF.

In this sample, this clone turned up once. V gene TRBV28 combines with J gene TRBJ2-4; D ambiguous. The CDR3 has 16 amino acids. The germline CDR1 and CDR2 sequences are MDHEN and SYDVKM. The V and J ends lost 5 bases and 0 bases respectively, with 14 bases between them. CDR3 residues: CASSLRVTLAKNIQYF. CDR3 coding DNA: TGTGCCAGCAGTCTCCGGGTCACGCTAGCCAAAAACATTCAGTACTTC.

CDR3 region: CASSYQGTQYF. CDR3 nucleotides: TGTGCCAGCAGTTACCAGGGGACCCAGTACTTC. The V gene is TRBV2, the J gene TRBJ2-5; tentatively, D is TRBD1 (5 bases). V was shortened by 5 bases and J by 7 bases, with 8 bases between the two germline ends. The length of the CDR3 is 11 residues. Germline V CDR1 and CDR2: SNHLY, FYNNEI.

This clone showed up just once. The chain combines TRBV30 with TRBJ2-7; D gene uncertain. The V gene lost 0 bases and the J gene lost 7 bases, with 19 bases spanning the gap. This CDR3 contains 15 residues. CDR1 and CDR2 (germline): GTSNPN, SVGIG (reference sequence). The CDR3 bases are TGTGCCTGGAGTGTACGCAGGTCCCCGGTTTGGGAGCAGTACTTC. Its protein product is CAWSVRRSPVWEQYF.

The J gene is TRBJ1-4, the V gene TRBV6-1; the D is unclear. This CDR3 comprises 18 residues. Germline V lookup: CDR1 MNHNS, CDR2 SASEGT. V was trimmed by 1 base and J by 7 bases, leaving 22 bases between them. CDR3 DNA sequence: TGTGCCAGCAGTGAAGTACCGGCCAGCACCTCAGGAGCTGAAAAACTGTTTTTT. It encodes CASSEVPASTSGAEKLFF.

The genes are TRBV5-6 and TRBJ1-2; D may be TRBD1 (5 bases). Trimming took 4 bases from V and 4 from J, leaving 14 bases between them. The CDR3 consists of 14 residues. Germline CDR1 is SGHDT and CDR2 is YYEEEE. The CDR3 DNA reads TGTGCCAGCAGCCCCCAGGACAATCCCTATGGCTACACCTTC. Its protein product is CASSPQDNPYGYTF.

The CDR3 is CASSSLRETINYGYTF. The CDR3 DNA sequence: TGTGCCAGCAGCTCCCTAAGGGAGACAATAAACTATGGCTACACCTTC. The chain carries TRBV11-2 and TRBJ1-2; D not resolved. The CDR3 has 16 amino acids. Germline V gives CDR1 SGHAT, CDR2 FQNNGV. The V gene lost 4 bases and the J gene lost 2 bases, with 17 bases spanning the gap. Full variable domain (remainder filled in from reference TRBV11-2 and TRBJ1-2): EAGVAQSPRYKIIEKRQSVAFWCNPISGHATLYWYQQILGQGPKLLIQFQNNGVVDDSQLPKDRFSAERLKGVDSTLKIQPAKLEDSAVYLCASSSLRETINYGYTFGSGTRLTVV.

The chain has TRBV6-2 or TRBV6-3 and TRBJ2-7; 10 bases line up with TRBD2. The germline gives CDR1 MNHEY, CDR2 SVGEGT. The CDR3 length is 15 residues. The ends lost 5 bases at V and 2 bases at J; junction bases unmatched: 6. CDR3 loop: CASSRSGRPPYEQYF. The CDR3, as DNA: TGTGCCAGCAGTCGTAGCGGGAGGCCCCCCTACGAGCAGTACTTC.

CDR3 bases: TGTGCCAGCAGCGTAGGGAATAGTGAAAAACTGTTTTTT. Protein: CASSVGNSEKLFF. This chain uses TRBV9 with TRBJ1-4; no clear D gene. The CDR3 contains 13 residues. Trimming cost V 0 bases and J 7 bases, with 7 bases left between them. Per the germline V gene, CDR1 is SGDLS and CDR2 is YYNGEE.

The chain combines TRBV7-3 with TRBJ2-3; maybe TRBD2 (6 bases). V lost 5 bases and J lost 0, with 15 bases in between. Germline V lookup: CDR1 SGHTA, CDR2 FQGTGA. This CDR3 region has 16 residues. The CDR3 is CASSPQLAGSTDTQYF. The CDR3, as DNA: TGTGCCAGCAGCCCGCAACTGGCGGGAAGCACAGATACGCAGTATTTT.